This is a list of T cell receptor beta chains from one sample in a study of blood T cells in healthy people across ages. TCRdb reprocessed the 5' RACE reads with MiXCR, giving one entry per CDR3 protein. This table holds roughly 1.7 million distinct CDR3 sequences, almost 35% found once. Sequencing used blood. These receptors all come from a woman in her twenties or thirties in good health. Each CDR3 is given with its conserved first and last residue. A D gene is named only where the DNA matches it firmly. Only some rows state a clone size, as once, few, many or a class for expanded clones.

D	size	J	V	DNA	CDR3
TRBD2	NA	TRBJ2-5	TRBV7-8	TGTGCCAGCAGCTTAGCCCGGGGGGGCGTGGAGACCCAGTACTTC	CASSLARGGVETQYF
TRBD2	many	TRBJ2-1	TRBV13	TGTGCCAGCAGCCGTCAGCGGGGGGACTACAATGAGCAGTTCTTC	CASSRQRGDYNEQFF
NA	few	TRBJ2-7	TRBV5-1	TGCGCCAGCAGCGAGGGGAAGGGACTCCAAATGGGGGCTTACGAGCAGTACTTC	CASSEGKGLQMGAYEQYF
NA	NA	TRBJ2-1	TRBV7-9	TGTGCCAGCAGCTTACCAGGTTGGTGGAATGAGCAGTTCTTC	CASSLPGWWNEQFF
NA	NA	TRBJ2-7	TRBV24-1	TGTGCCACCAGTGATTTTGGCTACGAGCAGTACTTC	CATSDFGYEQYF
TRBD1	few	TRBJ1-2	TRBV9	TGTGCCAGCAGCGAACAGGGGACCGGCTGGGGCTACACCTTC	CASSEQGTGWGYTF
TRBD2	few	TRBJ2-4	TRBV20-1	TGCAGTGCTCTATCCGCCGGGACTATAAGCGTGCAGTACTTC	CSALSAGTISVQYF
NA	NA	TRBJ2-7	TRBV12-3/TRBV12-4	TGTGCCAGCAGTTTAGCACGTTCGGGGGCCCAAGCCTACGAGCAGTACTTC	CASSLARSGAQAYEQYF
NA	NA	TRBJ2-5	TRBV14	TGTGCCGGCAGCTTCGTGGGTCCCTACAGGGAGACCCAGTACTTC	CAGSFVGPYRETQYF
NA	NA	TRBJ1-1	TRBV20-1	TGCAGTGCTTCCCTGGACTCTCTGAACACTGAAGCTTTCTTT	CSASLDSLNTEAFF
NA	few	TRBJ2-1	TRBV7-2	TGTGCCAGCAGCTTAGCACGGGGGTATGAGCAGTTCTTC	CASSLARGYEQFF
TRBD1	few	TRBJ1-1	TRBV12-3/TRBV12-4	TGTGCCAGCAGTTCCCCGACAGGGGTGAACACTGAAGCTTTCTTT	CASSSPTGVNTEAFF
TRBD1	NA	TRBJ1-2	TRBV20-1	TGTAGTGGCGGGCGAGGCGGACAGGGGTCCTATGGCTACACCTTC	CSGGRGGQGSYGYTF
NA	NA	TRBJ1-1	TRBV5-5	TGTGCCAGCAGCTTACAGATCATGAACACTGAAGCTTTCTTT	CASSLQIMNTEAFF
TRBD1	NA	TRBJ1-2	TRBV3-1	TGTGCCAGCAACACCAGGGGGTTGGACGAGGGCTACACCTTC	CASNTRGLDEGYTF